Listed below are T cell receptor beta chains from one sample, sequenced in a study of early T cells in non-severe SARS-CoV-2 infection. One entry per CDR3 protein, called by TCRdb with MiXCR from the 5' RACE reads. Of 70,000 to 75,000 distinct CDR3 sequences in the sample, 10% to 15% were seen once. The material sequenced was whole blood. These receptors came from an adult who was a healthcare worker with PCR-confirmed SARS-CoV-2 infection or an uninfected control (not recorded which). CDR3s include the opening cysteine and the closing phenylalanine or tryptophan. D genes are given only for firm matches. Clone sizes are given selectively: once, few, many, or a class where the clone is expanded.

>TRBD2|TRBV28|NA|TRBJ2-5
TGTGCCAGCAGTCGGGGGGACGGGGAGACCCAGTACTTC
CASSRGDGETQYF
>TRBD1|TRBV28|few|TRBJ1-1
TGTGCCAGCAGAGCTGACAGGGTAAACACTGAAGCTTTCTTT
CASRADRVNTEAFF
>NA|TRBV9|many|TRBJ2-5
TGTGCCAGCAGCGTAGGGGAATCAGAGACCCAGTACTTC
CASSVGESETQYF
>NA|TRBV7-2|many|TRBJ2-2
TGTGCCAGCAGCCCCGGCAGGGAGCTGTTTTTT
CASSPGRELFF
>NA|TRBV15|many|TRBJ1-6
TGTGCCACCAGCAGGGACAGTAATAATTCACCCCTCCACTTT
CATSRDSNNSPLHF
>TRBD2|TRBV29-1|many|TRBJ2-3
TGCAGCGTTGATCGGGGCGGGAGAGGTAGCACAGATACGCAGTATTTT
CSVDRGGRGSTDTQYF
>TRBD2|TRBV7-6|NA|TRBJ2-2
TGTGCCAGCAGCTTCCTGGGGAGCGAGCGGGAGAACGGGGAGCTGTTTTTT
CASSFLGSERENGELFF
>NA|TRBV18|few|TRBJ1-5
TGTGCCAGCTCACCCGACGGGGGGCAGCCCCAGCATTTT
CASSPDGGQPQHF
>TRBD2|TRBV7-2|many|TRBJ2-1
TGTGCCAGCGGGGGAGGGCCCGGGGACAATGAGCAGTTCTTC
CASGGGPGDNEQFF
>TRBD2|TRBV7-3|NA|TRBJ2-2
TGTGCCAGCAGCTTAATTTCTAGCGGGAGACCCGACACCGGGGAGCTGTTTTTT
CASSLISSGRPDTGELFF
>NA|TRBV29-1|NA|TRBJ2-1
TGCAGCGTTGAATCGTATGAGCAGTTCTTC
CSVESYEQFF
>TRBD1|TRBV5-1|many|TRBJ2-6
TGCGCCAGCAGCTTGGCTGGCAGGGGGCAAGGGGCCAACGTCCTGACTTTC
CASSLAGRGQGANVLTF
>TRBD1|TRBV7-3|NA|TRBJ2-7
TGTGCCAGCAGCTTAGCGGGAACAGGGGGTTACTACGAGCAGTACTTC
CASSLAGTGGYYEQYF
>NA|TRBV20-1|NA|TRBJ2-7
TGCAGTGCAAGACGGTGGGAGGGGGCAGGGAGCGAGCAGTACTTC
CSARRWEGAGSEQYF
>TRBD2|TRBV30|many|TRBJ2-1
TGTGCCTGGAGCAGGACTAGAATCCTTGAGCAGTTCTTC
CAWSRTRILEQFF
>TRBD1|TRBV20-1|many|TRBJ1-5
TGCAGTGCTAGAGTACAGGGGATTCGCAATCAGCCCCAGCATTTT
CSARVQGIRNQPQHF
>NA|TRBV29-1|few|TRBJ2-7
TGCAGCGCAGGGACATCTTCTGGGGGCCGGTACGAGCAGTACTTC
CSAGTSSGGRYEQYF
>NA|TRBV19|NA|TRBJ1-2
TGTGCCAGTAGTATCGCACCCAACTATGGCTACACCTTC
CASSIAPNYGYTF
>NA|TRBV9|few|TRBJ2-4
TGTGCCAGCAGCGTGGGCAGGGGGGAAGGAAACATTCAGTACTTC
CASSVGRGEGNIQYF
>NA|TRBV20-1|NA|TRBJ2-3
TGCAGTGCTAGAGATCACCTAGCGTCTAGCACAGATACGCAGTATTTT
CSARDHLASSTDTQYF
>NA|TRBV10-2|few|TRBJ2-3
TGCGCCAGCGGATCAGGGGTAGATACGCAGTATTTT
CASGSGVDTQYF
>TRBD1|TRBV12-3/TRBV12-4|many|TRBJ1-1
TGTGCCAGCAGTTTTCAGGGGGGGGCGAACACTGAAGCTTTCTTT
CASSFQGGANTEAFF
>TRBD2|TRBV25-1|many|TRBJ2-2
TGTGCTAGTGGGACTAGCCGTGGCACCGGGGAGCTGTTTTTT
CASGTSRGTGELFF
>TRBD2|TRBV7-8|NA|TRBJ2-7
TGTGCCAGCAGCTTCGTCGGGGGGAGAGCTCTCGACGAGCAGTACTTC
CASSFVGGRALDEQYF
>NA|TRBV28|few|TRBJ1-4
TGTGCCAGCACCGAACAATTTAATGAAAAACTGTTTTTT
CASTEQFNEKLFF
>NA|TRBV19|few|TRBJ2-7
TGTGCCAGTAGTATCGGACAGACCCTCTCCTACGAGCAGTACTTC
CASSIGQTLSYEQYF
>TRBD2|TRBV12-3/TRBV12-4|medium-sized|TRBJ2-6
TGTGCCATTAGGGGAGGGCAGGCAGTCTCTGGGGCCAACGTCCTGACTTTC
CAIRGGQAVSGANVLTF
>NA|TRBV3-1|many|TRBJ1-1
TGTGCCAGCAGCTCAAGATCCCCACGGGACACGGAAGCTTTCTTT
CASSSRSPRDTEAFF
>NA|TRBV5-1|few|TRBJ2-5
TGCGCCAGCAGCAACGGACAGAAGGAAGAGACCCAGTACTTC
CASSNGQKEETQYF